This entry features one TCR beta chain sequence. Its antigen is not known. The source of the sample is a study of cytomegalovirus exposure and HLA in healthy donors. Whole-study results and caveats: Sequencing depth roughly uniform across donors was assumed in presence/absence analyses. Likely technical artifact: a cluster of highly shared sequence variants. Later analysis associated a missense DCLRE1C variant with TCR beta V- and J-gene trimming.

The CDR3 has 16 residues. The V and J ends lost 5 bases and 4 bases, in that order; junction bases with no gene match: 8. Germline lookup yields CDR1 LNHDA and CDR2 SQIVND (reference sequence). The PCR had 60 Vbeta and 13 Jbeta primers. Sequenced by immunoSEQ multiplex PCR; TCRdb stores in-frame clones only, minus some. The sample records more than 150,000 clones, about 80% being singletons. The rearrangement joins TRBV19 to TRBJ2-1; 10 bases agree with TRBD2. Sequenced sample: PBMCs. This clonotype originated in a boy aged 5 to 17 in good health and CMV-seronegative. The CDR3: CASSLGLTSGYNEQFF. The CDR3 bases are TGTGCCAGTAGTTTGGGGTTGACTAGCGGGTACAATGAGCAGTTCTTC.